This TCR beta chain was profiled in a study of blood T cell repertoires in COVID-19. Study-level background: Some COVID-19 samples were acute and others convalescent; all came from the United States, Italy and Spain. PBMCs, B-cell-depleted T cells, or T cells provided the cDNA or gDNA that made up the material.

The V segment lost 0 bases and the J segment 4 bases; nucleotides outside the gene matches: 9. There are 17 residues in the CDR3. CDR1 SGDLS and CDR2 YYNGEE come from the germline V gene. Per the original data handling: Reference gene primer amplification gave estimated nucleated cell counts. TCRdb's table, derived via immunoSEQ multiplex PCR, lists solely in-frame clones and lacks some. The V and J calls and clone size were taken over from that table, and D and trimming were inferred from the DNA. This table has roughly 240,000 clones, 85% appearing once. Enrolment of Seattle patients took place during active infection, and they were followed longitudinally.

The origin of this receptor is a man aged 45-60 years with COVID-19, enrolled during active disease. The material sequenced was peripheral blood. The rearrangement links TRBV9 to TRBJ1-3; TRBD1 agrees at 8 bases. CDR3 residues: CASSVGRTGSSGNTIYF. The CDR3 DNA sequence: TGTGCCAGCAGCGTAGGGAGGACAGGGAGTTCAGGAAACACCATATATTTT.